This T cell receptor beta chain was sequenced for a study of blood T cell repertoires in COVID-19. Germline V gene sequence: CDR1 SGHNT, CDR2 YYREEE (reference sequence). CDR3 size: 13 residues. The trim removed 4 bases at V and 4 bases at J, leaving 2 bases unmatched. Per the original data handling: Nucleated cell counts were estimated from reference gene primer amplification. Assay: immunoSEQ multiplex PCR; the TCRdb copy retains only in-frame clones and omits some. The V and J calls and the clone size are those of that table, but D and trimming were determined from the DNA. The sample shows approximately 61,000 clones, about 82% of them seen only once.

The chain is built from TRBV5-4 and TRBJ1-2; TRBD1 matches at 9 bases. The receptor comes from a man in his 70s with acute or convalescent COVID-19. The material sequenced was peripheral blood. DNA for the CDR3: TGTGCCAGCAGCAGGGGACAGGGCTATGGCTACACCTTC. Translation gives CASSRGQGYGYTF.